The present entry profiles one TCR beta chain with its context. As yet, its antigen is unknown. The CDR3 is 13 residues long. Germline-derived CDR1 and CDR2 are MDHEN and SYDVKM. V shed 8 bases and J 6 bases; nucleotides not matched to a gene: 7. TCRdb reanalysed the 5' RACE reads using MiXCR and keeps one entry per CDR3 protein. The profile shows 280,000 or so distinct CDR3 sequences, roughly 17% of them singletons. This sample is part of a study of T-cell memory formation after mild COVID-19. Overall study: Clusters of TCRs were largely donor specific. Study-wide findings and caveats: Contracting CD4+ clones lay largely in CM and EM, with CD8+ ones residing in EMRA. Contracting clones from day 15 to 85 showed balanced CD4/CD8; later expanders favored CD4+. Clonal second-wave expansions that peaked on day 37 had unconfirmed SARS-CoV-2 specificity.

J is TRBJ2-3 and V is TRBV28; 8 nucleotides agree with TRBD1. The clonotype originates from a man younger than 30 who had mild COVID-19 (a few samples of this study predate the infection). Cell type and time point are not known. The source material was PBMCs or a T cell subset sorted from them (not recorded which). CDR3 coding DNA: TGTGCCAGCCTGACAGGGGTTGGGGATACGCAGTATTTT. Amino acids: CASLTGVGDTQYF.